This T cell receptor (beta chain) emerged from a study of T cell responses to AZD1222 COVID-19 vaccine. Produced via immunoSEQ multiplex PCR; TCRdb's table is partial and in-frame only. The sample shows tens of thousands of clones, around 80% of them seen only once. This TCR derives from an adult who received the AZD1222 COVID-19 vaccine. Specimen: peripheral blood, collected 28 days after the second AZD1222 dose.

The CDR3 is CASSSPRGEATEAFF. The CDR3 bases are TGTGCCAGCAGTTCCCCACGCGGGGAAGCTACTGAAGCTTTCTTT. The J gene is TRBJ1-1, the V gene TRBV28; no clear D gene. Germline V gives CDR1 MDHEN, CDR2 SYDVKM. The CDR3 runs 15 residues. V was trimmed by 4 bases and J by 5 bases, leaving 17 bases between them.